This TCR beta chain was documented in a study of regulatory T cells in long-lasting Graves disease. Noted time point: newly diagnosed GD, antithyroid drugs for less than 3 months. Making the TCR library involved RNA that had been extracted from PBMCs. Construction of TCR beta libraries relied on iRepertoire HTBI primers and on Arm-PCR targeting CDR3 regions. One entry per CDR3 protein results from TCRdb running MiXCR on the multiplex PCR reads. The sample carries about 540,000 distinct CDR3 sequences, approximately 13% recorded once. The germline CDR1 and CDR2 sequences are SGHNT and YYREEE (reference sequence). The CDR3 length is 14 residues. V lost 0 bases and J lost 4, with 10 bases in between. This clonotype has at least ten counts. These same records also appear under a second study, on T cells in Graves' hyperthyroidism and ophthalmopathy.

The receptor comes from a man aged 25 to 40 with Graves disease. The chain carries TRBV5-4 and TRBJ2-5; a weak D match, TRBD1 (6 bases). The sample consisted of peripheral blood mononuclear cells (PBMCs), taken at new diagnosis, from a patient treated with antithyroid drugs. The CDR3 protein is CASSLDRAGETQYF. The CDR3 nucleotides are TGTGCCAGCAGCTTGGACAGGGCGGGAGAGACCCAGTACTTC.